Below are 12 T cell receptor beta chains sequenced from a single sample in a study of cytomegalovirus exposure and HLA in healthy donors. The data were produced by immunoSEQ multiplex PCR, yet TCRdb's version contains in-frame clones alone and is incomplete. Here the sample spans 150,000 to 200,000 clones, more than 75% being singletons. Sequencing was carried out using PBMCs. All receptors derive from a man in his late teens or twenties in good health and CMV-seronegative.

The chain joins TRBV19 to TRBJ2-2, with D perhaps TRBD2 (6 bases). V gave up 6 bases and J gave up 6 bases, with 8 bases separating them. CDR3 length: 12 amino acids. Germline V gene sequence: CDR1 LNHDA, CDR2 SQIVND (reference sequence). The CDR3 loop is CASRWGAGELFF. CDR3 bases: TGTGCCAGTAGGTGGGGGGCCGGGGAGCTGTTTTTT.

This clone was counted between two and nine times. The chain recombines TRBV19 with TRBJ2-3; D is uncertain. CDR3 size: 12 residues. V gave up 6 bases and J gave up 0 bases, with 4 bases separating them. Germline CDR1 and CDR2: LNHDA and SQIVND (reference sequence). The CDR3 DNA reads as TGTGCCAGTAGCCCGAGCACAGATACGCAGTATTTT. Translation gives CASSPSTDTQYF.

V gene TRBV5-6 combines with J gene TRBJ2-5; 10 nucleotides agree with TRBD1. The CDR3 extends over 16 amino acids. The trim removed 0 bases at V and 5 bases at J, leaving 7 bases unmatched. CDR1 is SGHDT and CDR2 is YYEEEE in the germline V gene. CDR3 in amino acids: CASSLDTGTGAETQYF. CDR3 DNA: TGTGCCAGCAGCTTGGATACTGGGACAGGGGCGGAGACCCAGTACTTC.

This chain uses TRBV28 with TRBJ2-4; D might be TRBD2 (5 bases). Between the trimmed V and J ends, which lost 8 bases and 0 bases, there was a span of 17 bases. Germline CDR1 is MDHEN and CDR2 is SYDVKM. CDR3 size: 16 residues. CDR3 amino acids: CASFPQDGLAKNIQYF. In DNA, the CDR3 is TGTGCCAGCTTCCCCCAGGACGGACTAGCCAAAAACATTCAGTACTTC.

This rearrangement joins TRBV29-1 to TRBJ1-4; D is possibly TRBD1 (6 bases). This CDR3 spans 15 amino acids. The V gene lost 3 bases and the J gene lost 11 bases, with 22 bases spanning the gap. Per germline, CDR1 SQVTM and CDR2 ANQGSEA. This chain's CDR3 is CSVELSGTPLGKLFF. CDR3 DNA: TGCAGCGTTGAGTTATCCGGGACACCCCTAGGTAAACTGTTTTTT.

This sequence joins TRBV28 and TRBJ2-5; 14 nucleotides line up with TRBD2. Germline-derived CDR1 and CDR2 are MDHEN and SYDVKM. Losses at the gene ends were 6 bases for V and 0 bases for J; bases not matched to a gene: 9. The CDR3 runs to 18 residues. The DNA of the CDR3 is TGTGCCAGCAGCCGCGGACTAGCGGGAGGCACGTACCAAGAGACCCAGTACTTC. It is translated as CASSRGLAGGTYQETQYF.

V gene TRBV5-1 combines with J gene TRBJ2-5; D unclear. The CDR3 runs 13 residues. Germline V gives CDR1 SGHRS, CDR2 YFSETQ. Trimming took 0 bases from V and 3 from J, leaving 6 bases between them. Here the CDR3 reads CASSLEQEETQYF. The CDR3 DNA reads TGCGCCAGCAGCTTGGAGCAGGAAGAGACCCAGTACTTC.

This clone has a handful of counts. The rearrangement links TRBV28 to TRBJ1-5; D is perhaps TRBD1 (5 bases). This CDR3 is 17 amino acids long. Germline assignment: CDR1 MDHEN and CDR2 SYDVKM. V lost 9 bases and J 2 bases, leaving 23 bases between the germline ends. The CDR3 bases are TGTGCCAGTCTTATTAGTGGGAGGGGCTACGGCAATCAGCCCCAGCATTTT. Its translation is CASLISGRGYGNQPQHF.

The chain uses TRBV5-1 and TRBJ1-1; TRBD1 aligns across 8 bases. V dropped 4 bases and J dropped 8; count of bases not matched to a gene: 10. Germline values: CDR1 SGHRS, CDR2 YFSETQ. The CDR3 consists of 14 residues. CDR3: CASSPQETGAEAFF. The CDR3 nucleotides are TGCGCCAGCAGCCCCCAGGAGACAGGGGCCGAAGCTTTCTTT. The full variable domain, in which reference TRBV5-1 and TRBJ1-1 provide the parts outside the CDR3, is KAGVTQTPRYLIKTRGQQVTLSCSPISGHRSVSWYQQTPGQGLQFLFEYFSETQRNKGNFPGRFSGRQFSNSRSEMNVSTLELGDSALYLCASSPQETGAEAFFGQGTRLTVV.

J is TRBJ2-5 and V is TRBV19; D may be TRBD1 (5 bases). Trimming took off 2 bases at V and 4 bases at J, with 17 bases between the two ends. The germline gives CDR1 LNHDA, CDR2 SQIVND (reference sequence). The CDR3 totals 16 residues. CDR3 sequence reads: CASSISPREIGETQYF. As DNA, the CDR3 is TGTGCCAGTAGTATATCTCCCAGGGAAATTGGAGAGACCCAGTACTTC.

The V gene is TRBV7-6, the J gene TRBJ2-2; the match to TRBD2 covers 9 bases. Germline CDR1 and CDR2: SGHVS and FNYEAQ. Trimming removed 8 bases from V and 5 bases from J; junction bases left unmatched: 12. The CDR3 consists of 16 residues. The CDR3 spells CASGNAGTSSTGELFF. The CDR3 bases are TGTGCCAGCGGCAATGCCGGGACTAGCTCGACCGGGGAGCTGTTTTTT.

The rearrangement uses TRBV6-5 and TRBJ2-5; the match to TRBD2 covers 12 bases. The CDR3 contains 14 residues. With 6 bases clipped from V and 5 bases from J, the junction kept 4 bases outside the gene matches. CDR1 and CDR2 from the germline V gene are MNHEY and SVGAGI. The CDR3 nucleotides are TGTGCCAGCAGCGGGACTAGCGGGTTCGAGACCCAGTACTTC. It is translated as CASSGTSGFETQYF.